This TCR beta chain was identified in a study of cytomegalovirus exposure and HLA in healthy donors. On the study more broadly: In terms of ancestry, the Caucasian-associated cluster contained more than 65% of the approximately 380 genotyped donors. Overall study results and limits: The sole available immune exposure information was CMV serostatus. In a later analysis, donors in an Asian-associated ancestry cluster reportedly had fewer N-insertions in productive TCRs than the cohort mean. Confirmation in vitro established that three CMV-associated chains were specific for CMV antigens.

About this clone itself: Its specificity is unknown.

The PCR used 60 Vbeta and 13 Jbeta primers. The table came from immunoSEQ multiplex PCR; TCRdb's copy has only in-frame clones and leaves some out. Of around 100,000 clones listed, roughly 80% are singletons. The ends lost 2 bases at V and 7 bases at J; junction bases unmatched: 5. The CDR3 is 13 amino acids. Per the germline V gene, CDR1 is SQVTM and CDR2 is ANQGSEA. This chain connects TRBV29-1 to TRBJ1-2, with 9 positions matching TRBD1. The source is a female donor in good health and CMV-seropositive. Sequencing input: PBMCs. CDR3 amino acids: CSVEPTGGGGYTF. DNA of the CDR3: TGCAGCGTTGAACCGACAGGGGGGGGTGGCTACACCTTC.